A selection of T cell receptor beta chains follows, all from one sample in a study of beta chain features in type 1 diabetes. TCRdb's table, derived via immunoSEQ multiplex PCR, lists solely in-frame clones and lacks some. This repertoire shows 900,000 or so clones, roughly 15% found once; its top ten account for about 0.025%. Sequencing input: naive CD4+ T cells from blood. These receptors came from a woman under 30 in good health. Each CDR3 is given with its conserved first and last residue. D genes are given only for firm matches. The size of a clone is reported for some rows only, either as once, few or many, or as a class for expanded clones.

j_call | clone_size | d_call | v_call | cdr3_aa | cdr3_nt
TRBJ1-1 | - | - | TRBV4-2 | CASSQDWAGAEAFF | TGTGCCAGCAGCCAAGATTGGGCGGGGGCGGAAGCTTTCTTT
TRBJ2-2 | few | - | TRBV7-9 | CASSFRKGGGNTGELFF | TGTGCCAGCAGCTTCCGAAAGGGAGGCGGGAACACCGGGGAGCTGTTTTTT
TRBJ2-7 | - | - | TRBV28 | CASRLRSSYEQYF | TGTGCCAGCAGGCTCAGGTCCTCCTACGAGCAGTACTTC
TRBJ2-7 | few | TRBD2 | TRBV5-6 | CASSSLGLGSYEQYF | TGTGCCAGCAGCTCCCTAGGACTAGGATCCTACGAGCAGTACTTC
TRBJ2-5 | - | - | TRBV18 | CASSPFRDPRGTQYF | TGTGCCAGCTCACCATTCAGGGACCCACGTGGGACCCAGTACTTC
TRBJ2-1 | - | TRBD1 | TRBV12-5 | CASGSGTGTYNEQFF | TGTGCTAGTGGTTCCGGGACAGGGACCTACAATGAGCAGTTCTTC
TRBJ2-1 | few | - | TRBV5-1 | CASSLQSNEQFF | TGCGCCAGCAGCTTACAGAGCAATGAGCAGTTCTTC
TRBJ2-7 | - | TRBD2 | TRBV28 | CASSSQTGTSSAEQYF | TGTGCCAGCAGTTCCCAGACCGGGACTAGCTCTGCCGAGCAGTACTTC
TRBJ2-1 | - | TRBD2 | TRBV4-2 | CASSPTSGRGYNEQFF | TGTGCCAGCAGCCCAACTAGCGGGAGAGGCTACAATGAGCAGTTCTTC
TRBJ2-1 | few | - | TRBV9 | CASSSQRSGLNEQFF | TGTGCCAGCAGCTCCCAAAGGTCAGGGCTTAATGAGCAGTTCTTC
TRBJ2-1 | - | - | TRBV28 | CASSLWGALNEQFF | TGTGCCAGCAGTTTGTGGGGCGCGTTGAATGAGCAGTTCTTC
TRBJ2-7 | - | TRBD2 | TRBV6-6 | CASSGRLAGGFYEQYF | TGTGCCAGCAGTGGACGACTAGCGGGAGGCTTTTACGAGCAGTACTTC
TRBJ2-6 | few | TRBD1 | TRBV18 | CASSPWETGLSGANVLTF | TGTGCCAGCTCACCCTGGGAGACAGGGCTTTCTGGGGCCAACGTCCTGACTTTC
TRBJ1-2 | - | - | TRBV7-8 | CASSLVFSVTNYGYTF | TGTGCCAGCAGCTTAGTTTTTTCGGTCACTAACTATGGCTACACCTTC
TRBJ2-1 | - | TRBD2 | TRBV10-1 | CASGTSGHNEQFF | TGCGCCAGCGGGACTAGCGGACACAATGAGCAGTTCTTC
TRBJ2-5 | - | - | TRBV15 | CATSRQDGQRETQYF | TGTGCCACCAGCAGACAAGACGGACAAAGGGAGACCCAGTACTTC
TRBJ2-1 | few | TRBD2 | TRBV18 | CASSPLAGEQFF | TGTGCCAGCTCACCTTTAGCGGGAGAGCAGTTCTTC
TRBJ2-1 | - | TRBD2 | TRBV28 | CASIKAGVPNEQFF | TGTGCCAGCATTAAGGCGGGAGTTCCCAATGAGCAGTTCTTC
TRBJ2-7 | few | TRBD1 | TRBV6-6 | CASSYLLGQGFEQYF | TGTGCCAGCAGTTACCTTTTGGGACAGGGTTTCGAGCAGTACTTC
TRBJ2-5 | few | TRBD2 | TRBV5-1 | CASSLGTSGSGETQYF | TGCGCCAGCAGCTTGGGGACTAGCGGGAGCGGAGAGACCCAGTACTTC
TRBJ2-5 | few | - | TRBV5-1 | CASSFDQETQYF | TGCGCCAGCAGCTTCGATCAAGAGACCCAGTACTTC
TRBJ2-3 | - | - | TRBV19 | CASSIRPGSDTQYF | TGTGCCAGTAGTATACGGCCAGGCTCCGATACGCAGTATTTT
TRBJ2-3 | - | TRBD1 | TRBV15 | CATSRDGRGPTDTQYF | TGTGCCACCAGCAGAGATGGTAGGGGGCCCACAGATACGCAGTATTTT
TRBJ2-1 | - | - | TRBV5-1 | CASSPGGLIYNEQFF | TGCGCCAGCAGCCCCGGCGGGCTTATATACAATGAGCAGTTCTTC
TRBJ2-3 | few | - | TRBV11-2 | CASSLVLSSTDTQYF | TGTGCCAGCAGCTTAGTTCTTTCGAGCACAGATACGCAGTATTTT
TRBJ2-5 | - | - | TRBV6-5 | CASSLGTQETQYF | TGTGCCAGCAGTTTGGGGACTCAGGAGACCCAGTACTTC
TRBJ2-1 | - | TRBD2 | TRBV19 | CASSSGRSPNNEQFF | TGTGCCAGTAGTAGCGGGAGGTCCCCTAACAATGAGCAGTTCTTC
TRBJ2-1 | - | - | TRBV7-9 | CASSLTGRDEQFF | TGTGCCAGCAGCTTAACGGGCAGGGATGAGCAGTTCTTC
TRBJ2-5 | - | TRBD2 | TRBV9 | CASSVGGGLTSETQYF | TGTGCCAGCAGCGTAGGCGGGGGACTAACCTCGGAGACCCAGTACTTC
TRBJ1-1 | few | - | TRBV19 | CASRTSGRARRGMNTEAFF | TGTGCCAGTAGGACCAGTGGGAGGGCGCGTAGAGGGATGAACACTGAAGCTTTCTTT
TRBJ2-1 | few | - | TRBV6-6 | CASTQREYNEQFF | TGTGCCAGCACCCAAAGGGAATACAATGAGCAGTTCTTC
TRBJ1-5 | - | - | TRBV28 | CASSSYQPQHF | TGTGCCAGCAGTTCGTATCAGCCCCAGCATTTT
TRBJ1-1 | - | - | TRBV28 | CASSLRGTPRGEAFF | TGTGCCAGCAGTTTACGGGGCACCCCAAGAGGTGAAGCTTTCTTT
TRBJ1-2 | - | TRBD1 | TRBV2 | CASLPGTGLNYGYTF | TGTGCCAGCTTACCCGGGACAGGGCTTAACTATGGCTACACCTTC
TRBJ2-7 | - | - | TRBV7-9 | CASSPWGETSSYEQYF | TGTGCCAGCAGCCCATGGGGGGAGACCTCCTCCTACGAGCAGTACTTC
TRBJ1-1 | once | TRBD1 | TRBV18 | CASSPSGDSSTEAFF | TGTGCCAGCTCACCATCCGGGGACAGTTCCACTGAAGCTTTCTTT
TRBJ2-3 | - | TRBD1 | TRBV6-5 | CASSYHGQGASDTQYF | TGTGCCAGCAGTTACCACGGACAGGGGGCATCAGATACGCAGTATTTT
TRBJ2-2 | - | - | TRBV9 | CASSVRTRGLLNTGELFF | TGTGCCAGCAGCGTACGAACCAGAGGACTACTGAACACCGGGGAGCTGTTTTTT
TRBJ2-7 | - | TRBD2 | TRBV13 | CASSLGRGSRYGEQYF | TGTGCCAGCAGCTTAGGACGCGGGAGCCGGTATGGCGAGCAGTACTTC
TRBJ1-5 | - | - | TRBV6-6 | CASSYDSGLSNQPQHF | TGTGCCAGCAGTTACGATTCAGGGCTTAGCAATCAGCCCCAGCATTTT
TRBJ2-2 | - | - | TRBV2 | CASRRQVGDGELFF | TGTGCCAGCAGACGACAGGTCGGCGACGGGGAGCTGTTTTTT
TRBJ2-5 | - | TRBD1 | TRBV7-3 | CASSLAGQGWETQYF | TGTGCCAGCAGCTTAGCGGGACAGGGATGGGAGACCCAGTACTTC
TRBJ2-5 | - | TRBD2 | TRBV2 | CAGGRTQETQYF | TGTGCCGGCGGGAGGACCCAAGAGACCCAGTACTTC
TRBJ1-4 | - | - | TRBV2 | CASNWNEKLFF | TGTGCCAGCAATTGGAATGAAAAACTGTTTTTT
TRBJ2-5 | - | TRBD2 | TRBV5-8 | CASSLGTSGRTQYF | TGTGCCAGCAGCTTGGGGACTAGCGGGAGAACCCAGTACTTC
TRBJ2-3 | few | TRBD1 | TRBV6-6 | CASTLRRQGRADTQYF | TGTGCCAGCACCTTGAGAAGACAGGGCAGGGCAGATACGCAGTATTTT
TRBJ2-1 | few | TRBD1 | TRBV6-5 | CASSYSRDRINNEQFF | TGTGCCAGCAGTTACTCGAGGGACAGGATTAACAATGAGCAGTTCTTC
TRBJ1-2 | - | - | TRBV5-6 | CASSYDSNYGYTF | TGTGCCAGCAGCTACGACAGCAACTATGGCTACACCTTC
TRBJ2-5 | few | - | TRBV18 | CASSPQGWKTQYF | TGTGCCAGCTCACCTCAGGGGTGGAAGACCCAGTACTTC
TRBJ1-5 | few | - | TRBV2 | CASSEGIRRQPQHF | TGTGCCAGCAGTGAAGGCATTCGCCGGCAGCCCCAGCATTTT
TRBJ2-6 | - | - | TRBV7-9 | CASSLAGGAGSGANVLTF | TGTGCCAGCAGCTTAGCTGGGGGCGCGGGCTCTGGGGCCAACGTCCTGACTTTC
TRBJ1-4 | - | TRBD1 | TRBV5-4 | CASSTRTGVGEKLFF | TGTGCCAGCAGCACCCGGACAGGGGTTGGGGAAAAACTGTTTTTT
TRBJ2-6 | - | - | TRBV28 | CASSPDSSGANVLTF | TGTGCCAGCAGCCCAGACAGTTCTGGGGCCAACGTCCTGACTTTC
TRBJ1-5 | - | - | TRBV15 | CATTTGFNQPQHF | TGTGCCACCACCACAGGTTTCAATCAGCCCCAGCATTTT
TRBJ2-5 | - | TRBD2 | TRBV28 | CASRYPGLAGNQYF | TGTGCCAGCAGGTACCCAGGGTTAGCGGGGAACCAGTACTTC
TRBJ2-3 | - | TRBD2 | TRBV7-2 | CASSSQAGSTDTQYF | TGTGCCAGCAGTTCCCAAGCGGGAAGCACAGATACGCAGTATTTT
TRBJ2-2 | few | TRBD2 | TRBV10-3 | CAIRGLADTGELFF | TGTGCCATCAGGGGACTAGCGGACACCGGGGAGCTGTTTTTT
TRBJ2-7 | - | - | TRBV18 | CASSPTSGEQYF | TGTGCCAGCTCACCCACGAGTGGCGAGCAGTACTTC
TRBJ1-2 | few | TRBD1 | TRBV27 | CASRGTGGGYGYTF | TGTGCCAGCAGGGGGACAGGGGGTGGCTATGGCTACACCTTC
TRBJ2-6 | few | - | TRBV7-9 | CASSPRGSSGANVLTF | TGTGCCAGCAGCCCCCGGGGCAGCTCTGGGGCCAACGTCCTGACTTTC